This T cell receptor beta chain emerged from a study of molecular identifiers for immune sequencing clone quantification. Study results and limitations: Single-cell amounts of spiked Jurkat TCR RNA were reportedly detectable among about a million naive cells. In CMV-specific effectors, clones above 20 copies held over 99% of molecules; naive, under 1%.

Libraries of bulk TCR were made by previously described methods (with listed TCR primers). In TCRdb, the PCR reads were re-called with MiXCR into one record per CDR3 protein. The sample lists nearly 55,000 distinct CDR3 sequences, just over 35% occurring once. In its sample, this clonotype was seen a few times. The antigen is undetermined. The J segment lost 6 bases and the V segment lost 3 bases, leaving 4 bases of the junction unmatched. The CDR3 sequence is 14 residues long. Germline CDR1 reads LNHDA; CDR2 reads SQIVND (reference sequence). Using 10%, 30% or 50% RNA, naive CD8 libraries were derived from 20,000 to 1,000,000 sorted cells.

The material sequenced was naive CD8+ T cells from blood, with Jurkat cell RNA spiked in. The subset was: FACS-sorted CD8+CD4-CCR7+CD45RA+ naive T cells. The clonotype comes from a human donor in good health. Some libraries in this study had Jurkat cell RNA spiked in. The rearrangement joins TRBV19 to TRBJ2-7; 11 nucleotides agree with TRBD2. The CDR3 loop is CASSIASGRIEQYF. For the CDR3, the DNA is TGTGCCAGTAGTATCGCTAGCGGGAGGATCGAGCAGTACTTC.